This TCR beta chain originates from a study of cytomegalovirus exposure and HLA in healthy donors (dated by TCRdb to between 2016 and 2019). The study in broad terms: The 666 repertoires of the first cohort and the 95 to 150 validation repertoires were produced on the same platform, according to a later analysis. The study aimed to test whether cataloging public T cell receptors could reveal signatures of past pathogen exposure. A separate validation cohort of roughly 110 different subjects was used in addition to the roughly 670-subject first cohort. To predict cytomegalovirus infection status, the study brought together high-throughput TCR immunosequencing, statistical association of individual TCRs with disease status, and machine learning. Overall study results and their limits: A later analysis had no HLA typing for the validation cohort, so co-occurrence there was scored across all 110 or so repertoires. Three of the identified cytomegalovirus-associated TCR beta chains were confirmed in vitro to be specific for cytomegalovirus antigens. The classifier was reported to diagnose cytomegalovirus status with high specificity and sensitivity in both the original cohort and the validation cohort. Most TCR sequences were observed very rarely across donors, whereas some public TCRs were present in many individuals. Of the cluster scores, around 95% were above 0 in a later analysis, which found that TCRs clustered in the first cohort also tended to co-occur in the roughly 130 validation repertoires. A total of fewer than 200 TCR beta chains were listed by the study as associated with cytomegalovirus. It was suggested by the authors that the approach could potentially be generalized to other disease states and immunological phenotypes.

From a lookup of the germline V gene (reference sequence), CDR1 and CDR2 are DFQATT and SNEGSKA. The V and J ends are trimmed by 5 bases and 4 bases, leaving 8 bases between them. The CDR3 contains 11 residues, cysteine and phenylalanine counted. Solely the CDR3 DNA is kept, with 33 bases framed from the first base. A word on this clone: Its antigen remains unidentified. Base qualities are missing; no much larger clone stands one base away.

Library method: the immunoSEQ multiplex PCR assay. Turning to the authors' computational methods: A statistical classification framework was built to diagnose cytomegalovirus status from the catalog of TCR beta chain sequences. The table comes from immuneACCESS by way of TCRdb, which keeps in-frame sequences with V and J called. Part of the clones is missing from these tables; in studies checked, under half for an unresolved V gene and the rest for unknown reasons. V and J calls and clone size are copied from that table; D and trimming were computed from the DNA. For this sample the table gives approximately 170,000 clones, of which around 82% were detected only once. The leading ten clones occupy 10% of the sample. Separate from the roughly 650-subject first cohort, the validation cohort of about 120 subjects was the group to which the donors belonged.

This receptor was obtained from a man younger than 45 in good health and CMV-seropositive. The receptor chain draws on TRBV20-1 and TRBJ1-2, with the D segment identity uncertain. The sample comprised PBMCs. The DNA is TGCAGTGCTGAGGTGTCCTATGGCTACACCTTC. Protein translation: CSAEVSYGYTF.